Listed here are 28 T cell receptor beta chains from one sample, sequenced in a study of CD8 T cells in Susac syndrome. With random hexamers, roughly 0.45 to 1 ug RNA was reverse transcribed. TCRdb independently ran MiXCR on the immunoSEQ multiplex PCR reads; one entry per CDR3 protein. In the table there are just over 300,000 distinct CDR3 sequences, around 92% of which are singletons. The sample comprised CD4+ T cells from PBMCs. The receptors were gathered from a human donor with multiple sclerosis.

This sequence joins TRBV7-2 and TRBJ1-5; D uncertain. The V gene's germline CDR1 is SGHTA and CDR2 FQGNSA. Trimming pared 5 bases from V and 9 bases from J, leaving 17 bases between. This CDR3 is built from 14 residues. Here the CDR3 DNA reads TGTGCCAGCAGCGACCGGACGGTCTGGTCGCCCCAGCATTTT. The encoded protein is CASSDRTVWSPQHF.

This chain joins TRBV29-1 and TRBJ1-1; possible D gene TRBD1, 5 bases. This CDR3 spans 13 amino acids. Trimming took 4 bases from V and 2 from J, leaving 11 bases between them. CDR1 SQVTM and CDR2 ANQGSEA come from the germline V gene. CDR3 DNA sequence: TGCAGCGTTGGGGAGGGGATTAACACTGAAGCTTTCTTT. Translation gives CSVGEGINTEAFF.

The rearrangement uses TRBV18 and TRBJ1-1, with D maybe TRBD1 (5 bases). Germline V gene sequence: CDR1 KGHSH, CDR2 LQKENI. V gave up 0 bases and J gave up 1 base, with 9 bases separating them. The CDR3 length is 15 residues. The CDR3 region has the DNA TGTGCCAGCTCACCACCAGCAGGGACGAACACTGAAGCTTTCTTT. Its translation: CASSPPAGTNTEAFF.

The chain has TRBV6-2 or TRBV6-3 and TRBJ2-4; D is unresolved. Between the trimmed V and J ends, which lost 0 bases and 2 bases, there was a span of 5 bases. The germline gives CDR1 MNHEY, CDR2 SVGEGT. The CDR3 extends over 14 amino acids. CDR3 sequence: CASSYSTPKNIQYF. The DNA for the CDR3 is TGTGCCAGCAGTTACTCGACCCCCAAAAACATTCAGTACTTC.

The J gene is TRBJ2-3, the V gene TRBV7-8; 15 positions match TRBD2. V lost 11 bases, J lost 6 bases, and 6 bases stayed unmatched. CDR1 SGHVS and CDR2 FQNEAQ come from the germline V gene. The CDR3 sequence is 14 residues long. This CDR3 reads CAGGTSGRRDTQYF. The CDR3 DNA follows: TGTGCCGGGGGGACTAGCGGGAGGAGGGATACGCAGTATTTT.

The DNA of the CDR3 is TGTGCCAGCAGTTTGTGGGACAGTCGCAATCAGCCCCAGCATTTT. Encoded protein: CASSLWDSRNQPQHF. The chain employs TRBV12-3 or TRBV12-4 and TRBJ1-5; 7 positions match TRBD1. The CDR3 is 15 residues long. Unmatched junction bases numbered 4, after V lost 3 bases and J lost 2 bases.

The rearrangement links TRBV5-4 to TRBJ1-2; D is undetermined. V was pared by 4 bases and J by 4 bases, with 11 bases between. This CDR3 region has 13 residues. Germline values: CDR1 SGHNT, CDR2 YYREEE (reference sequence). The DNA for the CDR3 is TGTGCCAGCAGCCCTTCAGTCGGCTATGGCTACACCTTC. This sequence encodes CASSPSVGYGYTF. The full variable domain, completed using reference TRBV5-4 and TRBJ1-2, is ETGVTQSPTHLIKTRGQQVTLRCSSQSGHNTVSWYQQALGQGPQFIFQYYREEENGRGNFPPRFSGLQFPNYSSELNVNALELDDSALYLCASSPSVGYGYTFGSGTRLTVV.

DNA for the CDR3: TGCAGTGCTGAAGGGGACTACAGGGGCCGCTACACCTTC. This codes for CSAEGDYRGRYTF. The genes are TRBV20-1 and TRBJ1-2; 7 bases agree with TRBD1. The CDR3 has 13 residues. V shed 5 bases, J shed 9 bases, and the junction held 12 bases outside the gene matches. The germline CDR1 and CDR2 sequences are DFQATT and SNEGSKA (reference sequence).

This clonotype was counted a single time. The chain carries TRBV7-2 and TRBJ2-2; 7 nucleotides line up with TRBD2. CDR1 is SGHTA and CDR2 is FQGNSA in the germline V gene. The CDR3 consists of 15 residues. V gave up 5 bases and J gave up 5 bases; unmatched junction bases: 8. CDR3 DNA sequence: TGTGCCAGCAGCCCTTGGACTAGTCTAACCGGGGAGCTGTTTTTT. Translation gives CASSPWTSLTGELFF.

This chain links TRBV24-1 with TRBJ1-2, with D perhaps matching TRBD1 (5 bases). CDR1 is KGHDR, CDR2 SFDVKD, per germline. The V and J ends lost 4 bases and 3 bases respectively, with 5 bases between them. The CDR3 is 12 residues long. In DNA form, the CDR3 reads TGTGCCACCAGTGACAGGGACTATGGCTACACCTTC. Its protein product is CATSDRDYGYTF.

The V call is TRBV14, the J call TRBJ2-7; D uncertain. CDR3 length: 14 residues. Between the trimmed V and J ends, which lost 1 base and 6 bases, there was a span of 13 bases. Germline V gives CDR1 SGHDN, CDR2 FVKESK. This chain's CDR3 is CASSQALPGAEQYF. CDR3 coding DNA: TGTGCCAGCAGCCAAGCCCTCCCTGGCGCCGAGCAGTACTTC.

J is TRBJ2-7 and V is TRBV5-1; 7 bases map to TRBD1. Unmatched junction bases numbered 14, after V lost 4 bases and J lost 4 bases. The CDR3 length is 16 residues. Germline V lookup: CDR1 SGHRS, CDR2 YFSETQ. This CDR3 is CASSPGYQGETYEQYF. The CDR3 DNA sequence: TGCGCCAGCAGCCCCGGGTACCAGGGGGAAACGTACGAGCAGTACTTC.

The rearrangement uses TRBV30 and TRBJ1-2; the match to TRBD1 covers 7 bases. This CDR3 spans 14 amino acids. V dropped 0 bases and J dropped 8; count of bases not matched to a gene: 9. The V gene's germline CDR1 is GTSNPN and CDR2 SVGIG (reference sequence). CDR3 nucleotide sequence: TGTGCCTGGAGTGTACCAGAGGGGGCATGGGGCTACACCTTC. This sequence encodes CAWSVPEGAWGYTF.

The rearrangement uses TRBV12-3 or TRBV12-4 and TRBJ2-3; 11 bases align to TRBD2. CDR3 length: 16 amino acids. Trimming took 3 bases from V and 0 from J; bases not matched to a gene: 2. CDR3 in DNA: TGTGCCAGCAGTTTCTTAGCGGGGGGGAGCACAGATACGCAGTATTTT. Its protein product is CASSFLAGGSTDTQYF.

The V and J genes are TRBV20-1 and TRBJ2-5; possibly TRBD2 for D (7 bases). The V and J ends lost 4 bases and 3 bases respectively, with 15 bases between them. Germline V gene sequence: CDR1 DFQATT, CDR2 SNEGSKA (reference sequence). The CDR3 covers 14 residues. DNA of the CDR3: TGCAGTGCTACCCAAGGGGGGGGCGAAGAGACCCAGTACTTC. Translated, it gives CSATQGGGEETQYF.

DNA of the CDR3: TGTGCCAGCAGCCAAGATCATGTAGCGGGAGTCCGCAATGAGCAGTTCTTC. This gives the protein CASSQDHVAGVRNEQFF. The rearrangement joins TRBV4-2 to TRBJ2-1, with 9 nucleotides matching TRBD2. J was trimmed by 6 bases and V by 0 bases; bases with no gene match: 9. This CDR3 has 17 residues. Germline assignment: CDR1 LGHNA and CDR2 YNFKEQ.

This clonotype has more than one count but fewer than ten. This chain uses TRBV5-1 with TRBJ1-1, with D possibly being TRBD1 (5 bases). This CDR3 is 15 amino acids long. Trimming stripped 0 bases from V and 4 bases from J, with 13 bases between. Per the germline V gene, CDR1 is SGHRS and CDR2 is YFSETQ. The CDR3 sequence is CASSLEGAAGTEAFF. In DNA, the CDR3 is TGCGCCAGCAGCTTGGAAGGGGCCGCGGGCACTGAAGCTTTCTTT.

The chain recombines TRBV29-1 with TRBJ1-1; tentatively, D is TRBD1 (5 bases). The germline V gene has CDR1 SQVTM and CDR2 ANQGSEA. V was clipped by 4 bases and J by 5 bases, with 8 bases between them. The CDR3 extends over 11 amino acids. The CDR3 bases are TGCAGCGTTGTAGGGGTGACTGAAGCTTTCTTT. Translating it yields CSVVGVTEAFF.

CDR3 bases: TGTGCCAGCAGCATGACAGGGACTGGGGCCAACGTCCTGACTTTC. Translating it yields CASSMTGTGANVLTF. The chain uses TRBV27 and TRBJ2-6, with 7 bases identical to TRBD1. The CDR3 has 15 amino acids. Germline CDR1 reads MNHEY; CDR2 reads SMNVEV (reference sequence). V lost 6 bases, J lost 2 bases, and 4 bases stayed unmatched.

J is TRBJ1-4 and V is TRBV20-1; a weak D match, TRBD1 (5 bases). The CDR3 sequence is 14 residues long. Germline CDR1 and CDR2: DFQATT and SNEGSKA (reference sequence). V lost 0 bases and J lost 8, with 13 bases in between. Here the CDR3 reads CSARDHRGLEKLFF. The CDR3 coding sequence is TGCAGTGCTAGAGATCACCGGGGCTTGGAAAAACTGTTTTTT.

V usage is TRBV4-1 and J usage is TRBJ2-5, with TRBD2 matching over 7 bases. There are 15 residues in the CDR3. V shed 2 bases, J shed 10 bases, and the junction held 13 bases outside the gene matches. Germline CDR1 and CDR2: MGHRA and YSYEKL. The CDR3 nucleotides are TGCGCCAGCAGCCAAATCTTTGCTAGCGGTCCGATCCAGTACTTC. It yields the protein CASSQIFASGPIQYF.

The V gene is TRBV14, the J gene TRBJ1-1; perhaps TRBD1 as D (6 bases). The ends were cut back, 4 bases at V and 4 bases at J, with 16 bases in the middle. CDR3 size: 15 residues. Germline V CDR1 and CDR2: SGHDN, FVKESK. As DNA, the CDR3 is TGTGCCAGCAGCCGGCTCTCAGGGGCGGGCACTGAAGCTTTCTTT. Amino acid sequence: CASSRLSGAGTEAFF.

CDR3 sequence (DNA): TGCGCCAGCAGCTTCGTAGCGGGAGGCCCCTACGAGCAGTACTTC. Amino acids: CASSFVAGGPYEQYF. V gene TRBV5-1 combines with J gene TRBJ2-7; 10 bases agree with TRBD2. The junction had 4 bases not matched to a gene; V was cut back by 2 bases and J by 2 bases. CDR1 is SGHRS, CDR2 YFSETQ, per germline. The CDR3 runs to 15 residues. Full variable domain (remainder filled in from reference TRBV5-1 and TRBJ2-7): KAGVTQTPRYLIKTRGQQVTLSCSPISGHRSVSWYQQTPGQGLQFLFEYFSETQRNKGNFPGRFSGRQFSNSRSEMNVSTLELGDSALYLCASSFVAGGPYEQYFGPGTRLTVT.

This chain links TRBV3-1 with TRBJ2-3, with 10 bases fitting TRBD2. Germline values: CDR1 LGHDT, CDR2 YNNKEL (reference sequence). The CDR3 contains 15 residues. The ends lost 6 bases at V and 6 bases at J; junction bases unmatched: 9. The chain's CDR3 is CASRQELAGFDTQYF. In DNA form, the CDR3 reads TGTGCCAGCAGACAGGAACTAGCGGGATTCGATACGCAGTATTTT.

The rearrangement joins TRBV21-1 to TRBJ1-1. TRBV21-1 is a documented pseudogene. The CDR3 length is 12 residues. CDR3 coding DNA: TGTGCCAGCAGCAAAGTTGCGACAAAAGCTTTCTTT. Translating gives CASSKVATKAFF.

In DNA form, the CDR3 reads TGCGCCAGCTTTAGGGGAGGGGGCACTGAAGCTTTCTTT. This encodes CASFRGGGTEAFF. The chain joins TRBV23-1 to TRBJ1-1; possible D gene TRBD1, 6 bases. TRBV23-1 is labeled an ORF, and its function is uncertain. This CDR3 is built from 13 residues. The ends were cut back, 8 bases at V and 4 bases at J, with 14 bases in the middle.

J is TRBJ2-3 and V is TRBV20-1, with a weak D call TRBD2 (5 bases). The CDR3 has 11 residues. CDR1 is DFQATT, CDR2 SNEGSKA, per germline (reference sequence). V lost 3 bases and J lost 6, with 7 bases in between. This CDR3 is CSASRRDTQYF. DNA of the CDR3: TGCAGTGCTAGTCGGAGGGATACGCAGTATTTT.

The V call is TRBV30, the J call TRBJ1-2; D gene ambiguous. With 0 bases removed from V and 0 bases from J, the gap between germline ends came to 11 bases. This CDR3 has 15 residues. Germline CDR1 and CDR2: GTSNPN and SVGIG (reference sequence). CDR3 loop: CAWSVARFTNYGYTF. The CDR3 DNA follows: TGTGCCTGGAGTGTTGCCAGGTTTACTAACTATGGCTACACCTTC. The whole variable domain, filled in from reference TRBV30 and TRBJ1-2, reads SQTIHQWPATLVQPVGSPLSLECTVEGTSNPNLYWYRQAAGRGLQLLFYSVGIGQISSEVPQNLSASRPQDRQFILSSKKLLLSDSGFYLCAWSVARFTNYGYTFGSGTRLTVV.